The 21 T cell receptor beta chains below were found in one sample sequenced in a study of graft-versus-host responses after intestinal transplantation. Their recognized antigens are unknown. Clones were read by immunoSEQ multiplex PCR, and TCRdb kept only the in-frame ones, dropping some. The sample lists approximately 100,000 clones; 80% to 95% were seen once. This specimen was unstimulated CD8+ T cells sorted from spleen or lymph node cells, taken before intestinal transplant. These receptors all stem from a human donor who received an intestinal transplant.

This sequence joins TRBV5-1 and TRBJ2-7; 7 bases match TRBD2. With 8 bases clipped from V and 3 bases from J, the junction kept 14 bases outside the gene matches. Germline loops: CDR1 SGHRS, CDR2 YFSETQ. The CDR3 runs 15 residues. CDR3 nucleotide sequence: TGCGCCAGTCGGCCCGCCGGGGGGTTGGTCTACGAGCAGTACTTC. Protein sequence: CASRPAGGLVYEQYF.

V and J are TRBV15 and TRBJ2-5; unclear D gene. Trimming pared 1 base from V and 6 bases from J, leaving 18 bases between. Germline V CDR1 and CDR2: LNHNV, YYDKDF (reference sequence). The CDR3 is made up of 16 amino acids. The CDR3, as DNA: TGTGCCACCAGCAGAGCCAGACAACAACCTCTCCAGACCCAGTACTTC. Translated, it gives CATSRARQQPLQTQYF.

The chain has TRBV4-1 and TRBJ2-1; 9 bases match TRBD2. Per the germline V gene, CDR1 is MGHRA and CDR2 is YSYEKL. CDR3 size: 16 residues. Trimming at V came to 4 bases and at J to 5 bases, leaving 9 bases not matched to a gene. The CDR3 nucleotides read TGCGCCAGCAGCCGTGCGACTAGCGGTGGCAACAATGAGCAGTTCTTC. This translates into CASSRATSGGNNEQFF.

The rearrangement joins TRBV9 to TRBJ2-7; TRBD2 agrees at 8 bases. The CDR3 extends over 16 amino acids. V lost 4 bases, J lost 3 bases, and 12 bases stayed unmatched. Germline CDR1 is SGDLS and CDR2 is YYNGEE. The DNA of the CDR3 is TGTGCCAGCAGCCCGGGGGGGGGCGGAACACTCTACGAGCAGTACTTC. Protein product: CASSPGGGGTLYEQYF. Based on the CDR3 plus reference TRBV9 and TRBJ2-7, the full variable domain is DSGVTQTPKHLITATGQRVTLRCSPRSGDLSVYWYQQSLDQGLQFLIQYYNGEERAKGNILERFSAQQFPDLHSELNLSSLELGDSALYFCASSPGGGGTLYEQYFGPGTRLTVT.

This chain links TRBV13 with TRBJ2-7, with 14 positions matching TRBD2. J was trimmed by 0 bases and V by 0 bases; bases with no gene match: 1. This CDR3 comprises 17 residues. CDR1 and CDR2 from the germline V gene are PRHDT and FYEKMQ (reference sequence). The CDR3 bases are TGTGCCAGCAGCTTAGGCGGGACTAGCGGGGGCTCCTACGAGCAGTACTTC. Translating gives CASSLGGTSGGSYEQYF.

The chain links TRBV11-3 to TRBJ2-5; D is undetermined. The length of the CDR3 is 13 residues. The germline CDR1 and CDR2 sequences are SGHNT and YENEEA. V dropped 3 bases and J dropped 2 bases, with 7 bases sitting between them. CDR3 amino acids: CASSFFTQETQYF. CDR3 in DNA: TGTGCCAGCAGCTTCTTCACGCAAGAGACCCAGTACTTC.

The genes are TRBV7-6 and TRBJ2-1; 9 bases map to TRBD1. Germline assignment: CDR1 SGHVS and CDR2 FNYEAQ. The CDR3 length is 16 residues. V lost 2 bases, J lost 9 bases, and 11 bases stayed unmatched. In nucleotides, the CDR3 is TGTGCCAGCAGCTTATTCCCGGGACAGGGAAAGAGTGAGCAGTTCTTC. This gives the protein CASSLFPGQGKSEQFF.

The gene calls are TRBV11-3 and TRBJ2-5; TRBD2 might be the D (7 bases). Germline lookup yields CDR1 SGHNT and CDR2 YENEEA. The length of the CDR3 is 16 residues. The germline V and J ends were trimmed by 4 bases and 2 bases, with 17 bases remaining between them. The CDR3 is CASSSRGGYKQETQYF. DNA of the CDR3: TGTGCCAGCAGCTCACGCGGGGGCTACAAACAAGAGACCCAGTACTTC. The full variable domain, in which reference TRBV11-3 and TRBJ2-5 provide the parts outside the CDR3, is EAGVVQSPRYKIIEKKQPVAFWCNPISGHNTLYWYLQNLGQGPELLIRYENEEAVDDSQLPKDRFSAERLKGVDSTLKIQPAELGDSAVYLCASSSRGGYKQETQYFGPGTRLLVL.

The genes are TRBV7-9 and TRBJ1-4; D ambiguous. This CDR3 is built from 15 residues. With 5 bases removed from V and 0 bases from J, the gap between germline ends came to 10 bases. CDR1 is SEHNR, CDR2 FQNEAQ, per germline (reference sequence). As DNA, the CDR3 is TGTGCCAGCAGCCAGAACAGAGCAACTAATGAAAAACTGTTTTTT. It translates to CASSQNRATNEKLFF.

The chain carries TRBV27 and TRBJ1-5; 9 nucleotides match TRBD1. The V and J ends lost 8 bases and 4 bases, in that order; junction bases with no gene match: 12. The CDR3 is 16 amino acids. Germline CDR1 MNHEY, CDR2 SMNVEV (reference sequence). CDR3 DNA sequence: TGTGCCAGCCCGTCCCGGGACAGGGATCGAAATCAGCCCCAGCATTTT. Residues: CASPSRDRDRNQPQHF.

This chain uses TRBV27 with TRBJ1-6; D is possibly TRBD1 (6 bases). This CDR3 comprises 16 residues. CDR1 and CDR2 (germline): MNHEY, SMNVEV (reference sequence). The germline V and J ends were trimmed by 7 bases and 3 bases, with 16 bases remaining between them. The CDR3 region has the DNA TGTGCCAGCACCAAGAGGAGGGGGGGCTATAATTCACCCCTCCACTTT. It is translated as CASTKRRGGYNSPLHF.

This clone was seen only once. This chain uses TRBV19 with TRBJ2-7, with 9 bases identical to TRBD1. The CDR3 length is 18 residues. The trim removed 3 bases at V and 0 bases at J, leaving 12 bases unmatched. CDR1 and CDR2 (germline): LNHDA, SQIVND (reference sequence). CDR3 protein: CASSIFPPGQGSSYEQYF. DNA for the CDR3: TGTGCCAGTAGTATCTTTCCCCCCGGACAGGGGAGCTCCTACGAGCAGTACTTC.

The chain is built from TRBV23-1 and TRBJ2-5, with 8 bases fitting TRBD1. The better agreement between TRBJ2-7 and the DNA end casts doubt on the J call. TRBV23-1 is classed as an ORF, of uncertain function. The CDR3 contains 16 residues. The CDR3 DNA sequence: TGCGCCAGCAGTCAGCACAGGGGGAATATTTCCTACGAGCAGTACTTC. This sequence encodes CASSQHRGNISYEQYF.

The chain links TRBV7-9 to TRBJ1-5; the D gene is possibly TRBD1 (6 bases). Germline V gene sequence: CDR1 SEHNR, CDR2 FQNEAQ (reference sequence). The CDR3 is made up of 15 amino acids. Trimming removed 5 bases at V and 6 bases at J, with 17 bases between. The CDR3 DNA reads TGTGCCAGCAGCGGAGGGGGGGAAATAGGTCAGCCCCAGCATTTT. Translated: CASSGGGEIGQPQHF.

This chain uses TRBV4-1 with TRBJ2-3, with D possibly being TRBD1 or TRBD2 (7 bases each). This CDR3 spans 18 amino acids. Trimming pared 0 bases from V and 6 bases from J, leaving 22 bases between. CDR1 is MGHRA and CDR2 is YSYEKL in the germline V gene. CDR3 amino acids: CASSQDQGGTSRGDTQYF. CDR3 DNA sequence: TGCGCCAGCAGCCAAGACCAGGGGGGGACTTCCAGAGGGGATACGCAGTATTTT.

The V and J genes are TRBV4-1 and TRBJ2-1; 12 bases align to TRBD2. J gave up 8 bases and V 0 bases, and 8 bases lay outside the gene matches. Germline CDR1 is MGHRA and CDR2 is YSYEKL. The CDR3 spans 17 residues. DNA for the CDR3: TGCGCCAGCAGCCAAGAGCCTAGCGGGGGGGCGTTGGATGAGCAGTTCTTC. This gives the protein CASSQEPSGGALDEQFF.

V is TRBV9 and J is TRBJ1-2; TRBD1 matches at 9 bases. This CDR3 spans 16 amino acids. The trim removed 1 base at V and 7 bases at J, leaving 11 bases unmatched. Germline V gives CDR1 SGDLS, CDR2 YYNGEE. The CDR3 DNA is TGTGCCAGCAGCGTACCCGGGACAGGGCCTATTGGTGGCTACACCTTC. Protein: CASSVPGTGPIGGYTF.

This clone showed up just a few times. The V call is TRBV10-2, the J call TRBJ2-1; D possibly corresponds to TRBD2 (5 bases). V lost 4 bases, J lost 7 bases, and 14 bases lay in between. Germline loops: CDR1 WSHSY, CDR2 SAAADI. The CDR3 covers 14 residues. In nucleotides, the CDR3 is TGCGCCAGCAGTGCCCCGGGGTCAGTTAATGAGCAGTTCTTC. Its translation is CASSAPGSVNEQFF.

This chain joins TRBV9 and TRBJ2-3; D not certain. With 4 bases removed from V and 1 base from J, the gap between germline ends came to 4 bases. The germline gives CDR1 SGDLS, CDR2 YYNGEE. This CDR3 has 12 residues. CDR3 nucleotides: TGTGCCAGCAGCTTCGGCACAGATACGCAGTATTTT. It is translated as CASSFGTDTQYF.

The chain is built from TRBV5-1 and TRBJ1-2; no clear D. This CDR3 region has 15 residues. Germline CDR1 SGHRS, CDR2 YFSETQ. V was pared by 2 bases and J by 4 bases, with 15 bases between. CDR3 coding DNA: TGCGCCAGCAGCTTCGGAGTAGGGATCGGCTATGGCTACACCTTC. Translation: CASSFGVGIGYGYTF.

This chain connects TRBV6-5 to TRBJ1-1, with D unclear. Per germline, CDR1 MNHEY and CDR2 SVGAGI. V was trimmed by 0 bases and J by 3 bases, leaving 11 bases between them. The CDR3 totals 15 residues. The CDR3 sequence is CASSYSVIQDTEAFF. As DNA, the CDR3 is TGTGCCAGCAGTTACTCGGTAATCCAGGACACTGAAGCTTTCTTT.